Given below is one TCR beta chain in context. The antigen is unknown. The data are from a study of OX40 agonist ivuxolimab in advanced cancers. As for the study in general: Dose-escalation patients' cancers were hepatocellular carcinoma, melanoma, renal cell or head and neck cancer. Study-level results: Both CD4+ and CD8+ T cell populations in blood had undergone clonal expansion by week 6 at 0.1 to 3.0 mg/kg. Some nonresponders likewise displayed low normalized T-cell clonal expansion. Relative to CD4+, CD8+ T cells held more expanded clones on average.

TCRdb's table, derived via immunoSEQ multiplex PCR, lists solely in-frame clones and lacks some. The sample lists roughly 49,000 clones; around nine tenths were seen once. V gave up 4 bases and J gave up 1 base; unmatched junction bases: 2. In germline, CDR1 is SGHTA, CDR2 FQGTGA. The CDR3 length is 14 residues. The chain couples TRBV7-3 to TRBJ2-3; 7 bases are a match to TRBD2. The sample was CD4+ or CD8+ T cells sorted from blood, taken in a trial of the OX40 agonist ivuxolimab. The receptor comes from an adult with an advanced solid tumor such as melanoma, head and neck, liver or kidney cancer. The DNA for the CDR3 is TGTGCCAGCAGCTCTCTAGCGGGCACAGATACGCAGTATTTT. Protein: CASSSLAGTDTQYF.